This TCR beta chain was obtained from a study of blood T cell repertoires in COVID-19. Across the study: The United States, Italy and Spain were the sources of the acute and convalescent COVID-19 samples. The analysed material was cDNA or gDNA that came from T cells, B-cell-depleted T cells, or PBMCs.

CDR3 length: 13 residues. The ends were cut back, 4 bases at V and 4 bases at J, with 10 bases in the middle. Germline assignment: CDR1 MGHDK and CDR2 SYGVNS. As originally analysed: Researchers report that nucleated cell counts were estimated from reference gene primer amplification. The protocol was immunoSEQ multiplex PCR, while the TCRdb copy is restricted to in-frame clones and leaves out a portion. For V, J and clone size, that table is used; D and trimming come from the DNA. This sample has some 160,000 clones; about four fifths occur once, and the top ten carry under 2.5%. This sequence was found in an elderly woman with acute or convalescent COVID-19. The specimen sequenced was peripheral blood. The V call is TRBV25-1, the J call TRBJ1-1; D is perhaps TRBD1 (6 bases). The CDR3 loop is CASSGWTATEAFF. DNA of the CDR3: TGTGCCAGCAGTGGTTGGACAGCCACTGAAGCTTTCTTT.